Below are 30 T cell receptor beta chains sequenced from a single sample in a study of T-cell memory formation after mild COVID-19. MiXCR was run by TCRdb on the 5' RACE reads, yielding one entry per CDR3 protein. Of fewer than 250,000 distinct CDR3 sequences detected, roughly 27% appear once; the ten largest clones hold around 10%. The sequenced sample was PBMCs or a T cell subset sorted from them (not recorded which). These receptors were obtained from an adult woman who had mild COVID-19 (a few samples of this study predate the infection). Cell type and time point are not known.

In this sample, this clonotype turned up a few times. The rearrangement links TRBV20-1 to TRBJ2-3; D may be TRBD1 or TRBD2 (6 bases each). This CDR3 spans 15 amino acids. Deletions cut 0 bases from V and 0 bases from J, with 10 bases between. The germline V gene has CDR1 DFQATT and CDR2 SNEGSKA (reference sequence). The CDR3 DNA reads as TGCAGTGCTAGAGATCCGGGGGCAAGCACAGATACGCAGTATTTT. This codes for CSARDPGASTDTQYF.

The CDR3 bases are TGCAGTGCTAGAGAGGTCACTAGCGGGAGCCACGAGCAGTACTTC. Translated, it gives CSAREVTSGSHEQYF. This chain joins TRBV20-1 and TRBJ2-7; 11 bases agree with TRBD2. This CDR3 spans 15 amino acids. Germline CDR1 is DFQATT and CDR2 is SNEGSKA (reference sequence). V lost 0 bases, J lost 5 bases, and 6 bases stayed unmatched.

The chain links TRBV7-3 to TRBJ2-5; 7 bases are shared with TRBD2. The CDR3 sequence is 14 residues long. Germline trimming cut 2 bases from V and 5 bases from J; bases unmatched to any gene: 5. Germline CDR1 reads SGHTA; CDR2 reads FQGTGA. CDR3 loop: CASSLAGEGETQYF. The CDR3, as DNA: TGTGCCAGCAGCTTAGCGGGAGAGGGGGAGACCCAGTACTTC.

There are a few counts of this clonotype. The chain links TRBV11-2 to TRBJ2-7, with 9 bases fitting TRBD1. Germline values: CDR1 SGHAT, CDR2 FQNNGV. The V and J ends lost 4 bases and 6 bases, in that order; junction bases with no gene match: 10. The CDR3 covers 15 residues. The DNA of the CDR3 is TGTGCCAGCAGCTCCGCCGGGACAGGGTTGGGCGAGCAGTACTTC. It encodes CASSSAGTGLGEQYF.

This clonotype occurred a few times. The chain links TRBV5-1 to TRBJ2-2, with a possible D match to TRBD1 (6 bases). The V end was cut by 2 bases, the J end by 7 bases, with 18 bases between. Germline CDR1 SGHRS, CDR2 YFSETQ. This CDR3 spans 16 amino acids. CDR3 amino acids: CASSFMPNRAGGELFF. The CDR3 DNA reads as TGCGCCAGCAGCTTTATGCCGAACAGGGCTGGCGGGGAGCTGTTTTTT.

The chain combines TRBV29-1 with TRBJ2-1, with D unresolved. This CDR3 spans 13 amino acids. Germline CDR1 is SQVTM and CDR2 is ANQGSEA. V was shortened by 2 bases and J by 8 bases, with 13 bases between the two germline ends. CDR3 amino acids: CSVEPDPGYEQFF. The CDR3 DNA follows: TGCAGCGTTGAACCCGACCCCGGCTATGAGCAGTTCTTC.

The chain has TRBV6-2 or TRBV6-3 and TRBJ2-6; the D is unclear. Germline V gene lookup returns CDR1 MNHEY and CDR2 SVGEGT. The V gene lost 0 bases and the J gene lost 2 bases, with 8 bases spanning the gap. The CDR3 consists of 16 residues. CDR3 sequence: CASSYSLLAGANVLTF. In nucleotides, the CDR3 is TGTGCCAGCAGTTACTCATTGCTTGCTGGGGCCAACGTCCTGACTTTC.

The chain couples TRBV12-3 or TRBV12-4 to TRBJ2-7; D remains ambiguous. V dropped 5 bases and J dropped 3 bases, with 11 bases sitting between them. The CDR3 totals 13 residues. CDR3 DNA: TGTGCCAGCAGTCCAAAGGGTCTCTACGAGCAGTACTTC. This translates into CASSPKGLYEQYF.

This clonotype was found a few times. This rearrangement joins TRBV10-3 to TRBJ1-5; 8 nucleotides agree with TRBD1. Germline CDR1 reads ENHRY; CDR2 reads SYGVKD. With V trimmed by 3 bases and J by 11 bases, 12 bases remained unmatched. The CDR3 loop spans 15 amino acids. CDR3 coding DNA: TGTGCCATCAGTGAAGGACAGGGTGAGGGGTCAGCCCAGCATTTT. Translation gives CAISEGQGEGSAQHF.

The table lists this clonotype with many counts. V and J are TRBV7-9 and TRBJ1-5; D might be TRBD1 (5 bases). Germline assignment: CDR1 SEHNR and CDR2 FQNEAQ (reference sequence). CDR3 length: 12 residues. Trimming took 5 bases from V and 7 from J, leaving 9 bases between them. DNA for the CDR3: TGTGCCAGCAGCGGGGGATCCCAGCCCCAGCATTTT. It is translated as CASSGGSQPQHF. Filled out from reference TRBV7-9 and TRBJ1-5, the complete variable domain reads DTGVSQNPRHKITKRGQNVTFRCDPISEHNRLYWYRQTLGQGPEFLTYFQNEAQLEKSRLLSDRFSAERPKGSFSTLEIQRTEQGDSAMYLCASSGGSQPQHFGDGTRLSIL.

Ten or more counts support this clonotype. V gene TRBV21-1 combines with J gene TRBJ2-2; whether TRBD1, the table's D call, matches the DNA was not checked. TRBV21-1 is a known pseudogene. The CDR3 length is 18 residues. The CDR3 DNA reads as TGTGCCAGCAGCACAGGGTCCTCAGGGGGAACGAACACCGGGGAGCTGTTTTTT. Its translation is CASSTGSSGGTNTGELFF.

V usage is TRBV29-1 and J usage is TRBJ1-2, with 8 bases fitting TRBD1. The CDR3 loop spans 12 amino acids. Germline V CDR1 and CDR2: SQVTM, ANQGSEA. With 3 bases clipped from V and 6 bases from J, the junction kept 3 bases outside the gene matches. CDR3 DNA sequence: TGCAGCGTTGATAAGACAGGGGATGGCTACACCTTC. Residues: CSVDKTGDGYTF.

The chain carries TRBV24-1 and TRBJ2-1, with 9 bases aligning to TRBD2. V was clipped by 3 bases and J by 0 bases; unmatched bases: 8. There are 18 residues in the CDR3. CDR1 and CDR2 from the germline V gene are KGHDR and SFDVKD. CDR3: CATSDPAGGLSSYNEQFF. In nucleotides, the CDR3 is TGTGCCACCAGTGATCCCGCGGGGGGGTTAAGCTCCTACAATGAGCAGTTCTTC.

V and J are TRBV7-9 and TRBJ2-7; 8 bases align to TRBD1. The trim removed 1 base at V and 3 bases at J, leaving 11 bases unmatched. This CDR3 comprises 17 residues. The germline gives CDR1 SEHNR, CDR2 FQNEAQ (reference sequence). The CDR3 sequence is CASSLVAGGWINYEQYF. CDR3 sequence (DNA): TGTGCCAGCAGCTTAGTCGCAGGGGGCTGGATCAACTACGAGCAGTACTTC.

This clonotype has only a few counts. The CDR3 reads CASSAGLNIAKNIQYF. CDR3 sequence (DNA): TGTGCCAGCAGTGCGGGACTAAATATAGCCAAAAACATTCAGTACTTC. The chain is built from TRBV7-9 and TRBJ2-4, with TRBD2 matching over 7 bases. The CDR3 contains 16 residues. V lost 6 bases and J lost 0; bases outside the gene matches: 8. CDR1 and CDR2 from the germline V gene are SEHNR and FQNEAQ (reference sequence).

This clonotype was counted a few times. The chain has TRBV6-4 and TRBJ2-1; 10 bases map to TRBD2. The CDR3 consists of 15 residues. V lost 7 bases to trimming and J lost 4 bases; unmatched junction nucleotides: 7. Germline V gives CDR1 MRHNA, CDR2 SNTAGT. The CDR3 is CASTPLAGAYNEQFF. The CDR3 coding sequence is TGTGCCAGCACCCCCCTAGCGGGGGCATACAATGAGCAGTTCTTC.

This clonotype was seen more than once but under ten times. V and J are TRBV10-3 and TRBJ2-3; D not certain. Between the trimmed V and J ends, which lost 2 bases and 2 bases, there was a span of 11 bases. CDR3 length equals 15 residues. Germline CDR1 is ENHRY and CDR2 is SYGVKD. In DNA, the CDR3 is TGTGCCATCAGTGAGAGGGCATCTGACACAGATACGCAGTATTTT. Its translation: CAISERASDTDTQYF.

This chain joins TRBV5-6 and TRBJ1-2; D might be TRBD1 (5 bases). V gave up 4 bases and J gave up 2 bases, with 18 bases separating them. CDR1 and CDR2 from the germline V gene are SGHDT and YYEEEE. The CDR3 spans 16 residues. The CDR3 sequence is CASSGGVRETNYGYTF. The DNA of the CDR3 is TGTGCCAGCAGCGGGGGGGTTAGGGAAACCAACTATGGCTACACCTTC. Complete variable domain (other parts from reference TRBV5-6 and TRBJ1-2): DAGVTQSPTHLIKTRGQQVTLRCSPKSGHDTVSWYQQALGQGPQFIFQYYEEEERQRGNFPDRFSGHQFPNYSSELNVNALLLGDSALYLCASSGGVRETNYGYTFGSGTRLTVV.

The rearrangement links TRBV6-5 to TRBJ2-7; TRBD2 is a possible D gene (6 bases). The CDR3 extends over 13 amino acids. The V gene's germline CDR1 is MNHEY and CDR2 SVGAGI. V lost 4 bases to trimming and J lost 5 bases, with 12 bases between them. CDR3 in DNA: TGTGCCAGCAGTTTGGAGGGACCCAACGAGCAGTACTTC. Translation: CASSLEGPNEQYF.

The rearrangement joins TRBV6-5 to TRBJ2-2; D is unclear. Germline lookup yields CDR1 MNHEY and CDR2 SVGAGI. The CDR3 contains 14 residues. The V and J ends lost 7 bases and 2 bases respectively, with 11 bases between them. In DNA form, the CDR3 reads TGTGCCAGCAAAGTACGGAGAAACACCGGGGAGCTGTTTTTT. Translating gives CASKVRRNTGELFF.

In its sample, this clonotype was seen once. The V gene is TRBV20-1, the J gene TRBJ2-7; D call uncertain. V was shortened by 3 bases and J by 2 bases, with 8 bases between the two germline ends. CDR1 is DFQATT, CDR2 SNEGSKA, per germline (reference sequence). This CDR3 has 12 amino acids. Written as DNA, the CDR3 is TGCAGTGCTAGGAAGGGAACCTACGAGCAGTACTTC. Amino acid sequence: CSARKGTYEQYF.

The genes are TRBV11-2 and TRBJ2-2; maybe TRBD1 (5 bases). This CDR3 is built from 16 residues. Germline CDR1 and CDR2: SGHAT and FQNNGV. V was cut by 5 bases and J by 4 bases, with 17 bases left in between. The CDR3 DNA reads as TGTGCCAGCAGCCAAGTTTGGCAGGGTGGCACCGGGGAGCTGTTTTTT. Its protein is CASSQVWQGGTGELFF. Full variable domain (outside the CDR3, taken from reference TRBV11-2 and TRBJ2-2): EAGVAQSPRYKIIEKRQSVAFWCNPISGHATLYWYQQILGQGPKLLIQFQNNGVVDDSQLPKDRFSAERLKGVDSTLKIQPAKLEDSAVYLCASSQVWQGGTGELFFGEGSRLTVL.

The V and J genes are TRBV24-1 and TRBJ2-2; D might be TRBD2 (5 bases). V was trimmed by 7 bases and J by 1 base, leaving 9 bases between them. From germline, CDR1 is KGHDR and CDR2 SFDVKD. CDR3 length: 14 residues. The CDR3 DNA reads TGTGCCACCAGGTCTAGCTTGAACACCGGGGAGCTGTTTTTT. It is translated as CATRSSLNTGELFF.

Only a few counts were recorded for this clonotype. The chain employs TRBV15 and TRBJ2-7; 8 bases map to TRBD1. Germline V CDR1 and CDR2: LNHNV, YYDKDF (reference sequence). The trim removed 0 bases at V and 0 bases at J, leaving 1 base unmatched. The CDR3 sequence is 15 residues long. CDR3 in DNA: TGTGCCACCAGCAGAGAAGGGACAGGCTCCTACGAGCAGTACTTC. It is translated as CATSREGTGSYEQYF.

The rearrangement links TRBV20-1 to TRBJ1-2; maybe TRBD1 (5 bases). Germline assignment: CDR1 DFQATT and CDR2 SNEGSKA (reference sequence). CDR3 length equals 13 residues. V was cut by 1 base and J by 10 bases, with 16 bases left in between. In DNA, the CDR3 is TGCAGTGCTAGAGTAGAAGGGGTACGGGTCTACACCTTC. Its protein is CSARVEGVRVYTF.

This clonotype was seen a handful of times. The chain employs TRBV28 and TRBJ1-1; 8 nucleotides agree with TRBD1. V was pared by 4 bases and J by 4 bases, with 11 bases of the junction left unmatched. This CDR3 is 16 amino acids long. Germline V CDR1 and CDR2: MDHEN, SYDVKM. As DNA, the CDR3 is TGTGCCAGCAGTTCCCTGTCAGGGGGCTTCGCCACTGAAGCTTTCTTT. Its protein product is CASSSLSGGFATEAFF.

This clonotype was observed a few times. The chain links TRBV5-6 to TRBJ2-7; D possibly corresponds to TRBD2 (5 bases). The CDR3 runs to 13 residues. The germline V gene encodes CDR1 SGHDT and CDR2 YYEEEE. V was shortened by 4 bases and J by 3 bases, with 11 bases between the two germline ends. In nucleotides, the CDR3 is TGTGCCAGCAGCCGATTCGGGAACTACGAGCAGTACTTC. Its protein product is CASSRFGNYEQYF.

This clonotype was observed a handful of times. CDR3 protein: CASSQVGGTELFF. The DNA of the CDR3 is TGTGCCAGCAGCCAAGTCGGGGGGACAGAACTGTTTTTT. The chain joins TRBV3-1 to TRBJ2-2, with D possibly called TRBD1 or TRBD2 (7 bases each). The CDR3 covers 13 residues. Germline V gives CDR1 LGHDT, CDR2 YNNKEL (reference sequence). Trimming stripped 1 base from V and 14 bases from J, with 14 bases between. The whole variable domain, remainder taken from reference TRBV3-1 and TRBJ2-2, is DTAVSQTPKYLVTQMGNDKSIKCEQNLGHDTMYWYKQDSKKFLKIMFSYNNKELIINETVPNRFSPKSPDKAHLNLHINSLELGDSAVYFCASSQVGGTELFFGEGSRLTVL.

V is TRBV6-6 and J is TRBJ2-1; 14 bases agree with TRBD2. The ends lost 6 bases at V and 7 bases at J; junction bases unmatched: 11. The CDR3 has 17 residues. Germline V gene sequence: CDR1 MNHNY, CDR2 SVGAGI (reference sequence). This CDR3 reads CASSLGLAGVGGNEQFF. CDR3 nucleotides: TGTGCCAGCAGCCTGGGACTAGCGGGAGTTGGGGGGAATGAGCAGTTCTTC.

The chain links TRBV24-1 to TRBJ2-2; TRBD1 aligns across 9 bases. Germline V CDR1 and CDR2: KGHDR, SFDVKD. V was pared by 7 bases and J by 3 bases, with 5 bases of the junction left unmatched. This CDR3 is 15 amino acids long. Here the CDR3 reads CATRSRDRDTGELFF. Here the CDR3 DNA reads TGTGCCACCAGATCCCGGGACAGGGACACCGGGGAGCTGTTTTTT.